This TCR beta chain was recorded in a study of OX40 agonist ivuxolimab in advanced cancers. Study summary: Among those treated, three patients had partial responses, one with hepatocellular carcinoma and two with cutaneous melanoma.

Any history of autoimmune disease or systemic immunosuppression disqualified patients. Method: immunoSEQ multiplex PCR; TCRdb's copy keeps in-frame clones and lacks some. The table has approximately 59,000 clones, roughly 77% seen once; the top ten hold over 0.7%. With 0 bases removed from V and 0 bases from J, the gap between germline ends came to 9 bases. The CDR3 covers 15 residues. The germline V gene has CDR1 SGHRS and CDR2 YFSETQ. Sequenced material: CD4+ or CD8+ T cells sorted from blood, taken in a trial of the OX40 agonist ivuxolimab. The chain links TRBV5-1 to TRBJ1-1; D is uncertain. This TCR was sampled from an adult with an advanced solid tumor such as melanoma, head and neck, liver or kidney cancer. CDR3: CASSLVGQMNTEAFF. DNA for the CDR3: TGCGCCAGCAGCTTGGTTGGGCAGATGAACACTGAAGCTTTCTTT.